This section outlines one T cell receptor beta chain sequence together with its context. This CDR3 is built from 17 residues. CDR1 is ENHRY, CDR2 SYGVKD, per germline. Some clones are missing from TCRdb's copy, which holds only in-frame ones; the method was immunoSEQ multiplex PCR. The profile shows hundreds of thousands of clones, 60% to 80% of them singletons. The data originate from a study of shared clonotypes between healthy human individuals. All donors were Caucasian adults living in Nashville, Tennessee. Sequenced input: PBMCs. The sequence was collected from a woman aged 40 to 55 in good health. Some clones in this sample may be carry-over from other donors' samples. The rearrangement links TRBV10-3 to TRBJ1-3; TRBD2 aligns across 13 bases. The J call may not be correct, given that the DNA end is closer to TRBJ2-2. This chain's CDR3 is CAISLGLAGAGTGELFF. DNA of the CDR3: TGTGCCATCAGCCTCGGACTAGCGGGAGCGGGCACCGGGGAGCTGTTTTTT.